Listed here are 32 T cell receptor beta chains from one sample, sequenced in a study of blood T cell repertoires in COVID-19 (dated by TCRdb to the early 2020s). The method was the immunoSEQ multiplex PCR assay. TCRdb holds this immuneACCESS table with in-frame rearrangements only. Some clones are missing; in checked studies, unresolved V genes explain under half, and the rest has no known cause. This sample lists about 170,000 clones; over 80% were detected once. Around 8.4% of the sample goes to the ten largest clones. Sequenced material: peripheral blood. These receptors originate from a woman aged 80 or older with active or convalescent COVID-19.

The rearrangement links TRBV6-6 to TRBJ2-2; TRBD1 aligns across 12 bases. Looked up from germline, CDR1 is MNHNY and CDR2 is SVGAGI (reference sequence). V shed 5 bases, J shed 1 base, and the junction held 11 bases outside the gene matches. The CDR3 extends over 19 amino acids. The CDR3 region is CASSLHSGTGGWNTGELFF. The CDR3 nucleotides are TGTGCCAGCAGTCTACACTCCGGGACAGGGGGCTGGAACACCGGGGAGCTGTTTTTT.

The chain couples TRBV10-3 to TRBJ1-1; D might be TRBD1 (5 bases). The V gene lost 2 bases and the J gene lost 2 bases, with 9 bases spanning the gap. The CDR3 sequence is 14 residues long. Germline CDR1 and CDR2: ENHRY and SYGVKD. CDR3 DNA sequence: TGTGCCATCAGTGAGAGACAGCTTAACACTGAAGCTTTCTTT. Translated: CAISERQLNTEAFF.

This sequence joins TRBV6-5 and TRBJ2-7, with unresolved D. The CDR3 is 14 residues long. Germline assignment: CDR1 MNHEY and CDR2 SVGAGI. V was trimmed by 6 bases and J by 6 bases, leaving 18 bases between them. The CDR3 here is CASRRDIRPLEQYF. The CDR3 DNA reads as TGTGCCAGCAGAAGAGACATCCGCCCCCTCGAGCAGTACTTC.

The table lists this clone with a few counts. The V gene is TRBV7-9, the J gene TRBJ1-1, with 8 nucleotides matching TRBD1. Germline lookup yields CDR1 SEHNR and CDR2 FQNEAQ (reference sequence). CDR3 length: 12 residues. The V segment lost 5 bases and the J segment 6 bases; nucleotides outside the gene matches: 2. The CDR3 DNA reads as TGTGCCAGCAGCGGACAGGGATCTGAAGCTTTCTTT. Protein sequence: CASSGQGSEAFF.

This chain uses TRBV19 with TRBJ2-6; D may be TRBD1 (6 bases). The CDR3 loop spans 17 amino acids. From germline, CDR1 is LNHDA and CDR2 SQIVND (reference sequence). V was clipped by 6 bases and J by 0 bases, with 15 bases between them. The CDR3, as DNA: TGTGCCAGTAGAAATACCGGGACACCCTCTGGGGCCAACGTCCTGACTTTC. Protein product: CASRNTGTPSGANVLTF.

This clone was seen once. This rearrangement joins TRBV6-2 or TRBV6-3 to TRBJ2-4; weak D call: TRBD2 (5 bases). Looked up from germline, CDR1 is MNHEY and CDR2 is SVGEGT. This CDR3 is built from 18 residues. Trimming stripped 5 bases from V and 2 bases from J, with 22 bases between. CDR3 protein: CASSEWTSRGSSKNIQYF. CDR3 DNA: TGTGCCAGCAGTGAGTGGACTTCACGGGGTTCCTCCAAAAACATTCAGTACTTC.

V usage is TRBV4-2 and J usage is TRBJ1-1; D not resolved. CDR3 size: 13 residues. Germline CDR1 and CDR2: LGHNA and YNFKEQ. Trimming removed 5 bases at V and 1 base at J, with 8 bases between. The CDR3 region is CASSSAGNTEAFF. The CDR3 DNA reads as TGTGCCAGCAGCTCTGCAGGGAACACTGAAGCTTTCTTT.

This chain connects TRBV5-4 to TRBJ1-5; D might be TRBD1 (6 bases). The CDR3 has 15 residues. The V gene's germline CDR1 is SGHNT and CDR2 YYREEE (reference sequence). V lost 4 bases and J lost 6, with 17 bases in between. The CDR3 DNA sequence: TGTGCCAGCAGCCCACCCGGGACAATTCCTCAGCCCCAGCATTTT. Residues: CASSPPGTIPQPQHF.

The chain links TRBV12-3 or TRBV12-4 to TRBJ1-3; no clear D gene. This CDR3 spans 11 amino acids. Between the trimmed V and J ends, which lost 3 bases and 16 bases, there was a span of 13 bases. The CDR3 protein is CASSFGGYMYF. In DNA, the CDR3 is TGTGCCAGCAGTTTTGGAGGCTACATGTATTTT.

This clone has more than one count but fewer than ten. The chain recombines TRBV30 with TRBJ1-2, with a tentative D call TRBD1 (5 bases). This CDR3 is 14 amino acids long. The ends were cut back, 0 bases at V and 8 bases at J, with 16 bases in the middle. The germline V gene has CDR1 GTSNPN and CDR2 SVGIG (reference sequence). CDR3 in amino acids: CAWSVWGEVVGYTF. The CDR3 DNA sequence: TGTGCCTGGAGTGTATGGGGGGAGGTTGTGGGCTACACCTTC.

The chain carries TRBV18 and TRBJ1-2; D ambiguous. Germline V gives CDR1 KGHSH, CDR2 LQKENI. CDR3 length: 14 amino acids. Trimming took off 6 bases at V and 4 bases at J, with 15 bases between the two ends. This CDR3 reads CASSSLDGLYGYTF. The CDR3 DNA reads as TGTGCCAGCTCGTCCCTTGATGGGCTCTATGGCTACACCTTC.

This chain uses TRBV2 with TRBJ1-3; D is unclear. The CDR3 covers 12 residues. V dropped 4 bases and J dropped 3 bases, with 4 bases sitting between them. CDR1 is SNHLY, CDR2 FYNNEI, per germline. The DNA of the CDR3 is TGTGCCAGCAGTGGACTTGGAAACACCATATATTTT. This codes for CASSGLGNTIYF. The variable domain in full, completed from reference TRBV2 and TRBJ1-3, reads EPEVTQTPSHQVTQMGQEVILRCVPISNHLYFYWYRQILGQKVEFLVSFYNNEISEKSEIFDDQFSVERPDGSNFTLKIRSTKLEDSAMYFCASSGLGNTIYFGEGSWLTVV.

This clone was seen just once. This chain connects TRBV7-9 to TRBJ1-1, with 9 bases identical to TRBD1. J lost 5 bases, V lost 5 bases, and 6 bases had no gene match. From germline, CDR1 is SEHNR and CDR2 FQNEAQ (reference sequence). The CDR3 sequence is 14 residues long. CDR3 sequence reads: CASSADRGYTEAFF. DNA for the CDR3: TGTGCCAGCAGCGCGGACAGGGGCTATACTGAAGCTTTCTTT.

Only a few counts were recorded for this clone. The chain is built from TRBV7-2 and TRBJ1-5; tentative D call: TRBD1 (5 bases). This CDR3 region has 13 residues. Germline CDR1 SGHTA, CDR2 FQGNSA. V was shortened by 5 bases and J by 7 bases, with 12 bases between the two germline ends. CDR3 region: CASSPGRAQPQHF. In DNA, the CDR3 is TGTGCCAGCAGCCCTGGCAGGGCACAGCCCCAGCATTTT.

This chain uses TRBV5-1 with TRBJ1-1; D may be TRBD1 (5 bases). Looked up from germline, CDR1 is SGHRS and CDR2 is YFSETQ. Trimming left V 1 base short and J 5 bases short, with 15 bases between. The CDR3 extends over 15 amino acids. The CDR3 spells CASSLSIQGHTEAFF. CDR3 DNA sequence: TGCGCCAGCAGCTTGAGCATCCAGGGTCATACTGAAGCTTTCTTT.

The chain combines TRBV20-1 with TRBJ1-1; 8 bases match TRBD1. The CDR3 totals 15 residues. Per the germline V gene, CDR1 is DFQATT and CDR2 is SNEGSKA (reference sequence). Trimming cost V 3 bases and J 1 base; bases outside gene matches: 7. CDR3 in amino acids: CSASGQGWGNTEAFF. CDR3 bases: TGCAGTGCTAGTGGACAGGGCTGGGGGAACACTGAAGCTTTCTTT.

The V and J genes are TRBV7-2 and TRBJ2-2; TRBD2 aligns across 14 bases. The V and J ends lost 0 bases and 3 bases, in that order; junction bases with no gene match: 12. CDR1 and CDR2 (germline): SGHTA, FQGNSA. The CDR3 has 21 residues. The CDR3 is CASSLAWTSGGPGLYTGELFF. In DNA, the CDR3 is TGTGCCAGCAGCTTAGCTTGGACTAGCGGGGGGCCCGGTCTATACACCGGGGAGCTGTTTTTT.

This chain links TRBV7-2 with TRBJ1-6; 9 bases line up with TRBD1. Looked up from germline, CDR1 is SGHTA and CDR2 is FQGNSA. Germline trimming cut 5 bases from V and 10 bases from J; bases unmatched to any gene: 9. This CDR3 spans 15 amino acids. The CDR3 DNA sequence: TGTGCCAGCAGCACCCCGGGACAGGGAGGATCACCCCTCCACTTT. Encoded protein: CASSTPGQGGSPLHF. The variable domain in full, with the rest retrieved from reference TRBV7-2 and TRBJ1-6, is GAGVSQSPSNKVTEKGKDVELRCDPISGHTALYWYRQSLGQGLEFLIYFQGNSAPDKSGLPSDRFSAERTGGSVSTLTIQRTQQEDSAVYLCASSTPGQGGSPLHFGNGTRLTVT.

This clone has only one observation. This sequence joins TRBV4-3 and TRBJ2-1; 9 positions agree with TRBD2. The CDR3 is 16 amino acids. Germline values: CDR1 LGHNA, CDR2 YSLEER. V shed 1 base and J 2 bases; nucleotides not matched to a gene: 3. CDR3 in DNA: TGCGCCAGCAGCCAAGCGGGCGGGGGGGCCTACAATGAGCAGTTCTTC. It is translated as CASSQAGGGAYNEQFF.

The CDR3: CASSPSGGTNYGYTF. CDR3 DNA sequence: TGTGCCAGCTCACCGTCAGGGGGTACTAACTATGGCTACACCTTC. The rearrangement uses TRBV18 and TRBJ1-2; TRBD1 aligns across 7 bases. Germline CDR1 KGHSH, CDR2 LQKENI. J gave up 0 bases and V 3 bases, and 4 bases lay outside the gene matches. CDR3 length: 15 residues.

The chain links TRBV12-5 to TRBJ1-2; 11 bases fit TRBD1. V trimming: 7 bases; J trimming: 6 bases; junction bases outside the gene matches: 10. The CDR3 covers 15 residues. Germline-derived CDR1 and CDR2 are LGHNT and FRNRAP. The CDR3 nucleotides are TGTGCTAGTGCCTCAACCGGGACAGGGGGGGATGGCTACACCTTC. Protein sequence: CASASTGTGGDGYTF.

The chain is built from TRBV7-2 and TRBJ1-2; possible D gene TRBD1, 6 bases. The germline V and J ends were trimmed by 5 bases and 6 bases, with 10 bases remaining between them. The CDR3 is 12 residues long. CDR1 and CDR2 (germline): SGHTA, FQGNSA. The CDR3 coding sequence is TGTGCCAGCAGCATACAGGGAGATGGCTACACCTTC. Residues: CASSIQGDGYTF.

This clone was detected once. The J gene is TRBJ2-2, the V gene TRBV18, with D possibly being TRBD1 (6 bases). CDR1 is KGHSH and CDR2 is LQKENI in the germline V gene. This CDR3 has 16 residues. Trimming stripped 2 bases from V and 5 bases from J, with 15 bases between. CDR3 sequence: CASSPEVGARTGELFF. CDR3 DNA sequence: TGTGCCAGCTCACCAGAGGTGGGGGCTAGGACCGGGGAGCTGTTTTTT.

The chain joins TRBV6-1 to TRBJ2-5; the match to TRBD1 covers 11 bases. Germline assignment: CDR1 MNHNS and CDR2 SASEGT. The CDR3 sequence is 18 residues long. V lost 0 bases and J lost 9; bases outside the gene matches: 15. The CDR3 loop is CASSEAEAFSPGQGAQYF. CDR3 nucleotides: TGTGCCAGCAGTGAAGCTGAGGCCTTTAGCCCGGGACAGGGGGCCCAGTACTTC.

The V call is TRBV7-9, the J call TRBJ2-3, with a possible D match to TRBD1 (6 bases). This CDR3 spans 16 amino acids. Between the trimmed V and J ends, which lost 2 bases and 0 bases, there was a span of 12 bases. From germline, CDR1 is SEHNR and CDR2 FQNEAQ (reference sequence). The CDR3 region has the DNA TGTGCCAGCAGCTTATGGGGGCGCAGCAGCACAGATACGCAGTATTTT. Its protein is CASSLWGRSSTDTQYF. The whole variable domain, filled in from reference TRBV7-9 and TRBJ2-3, reads DTGVSQNPRHKITKRGQNVTFRCDPISEHNRLYWYRQTLGQGPEFLTYFQNEAQLEKSRLLSDRFSAERPKGSFSTLEIQRTEQGDSAMYLCASSLWGRSSTDTQYFGPGTRLTVL.

The gene calls are TRBV7-2 and TRBJ1-3; possibly TRBD1 for D (5 bases). The V end was cut by 6 bases, the J end by 0 bases, with 12 bases between. Germline values: CDR1 SGHTA, CDR2 FQGNSA. This CDR3 has 15 residues. The DNA for the CDR3 is TGTGCCAGCAGTTCCTGGGGGGGCTCTGGAAACACCATATATTTT. This sequence encodes CASSSWGGSGNTIYF.

This clone came up a few times. The rearrangement links TRBV3-1 (or the pseudogene TRBV3-2) to TRBJ2-1; D might be TRBD2 (5 bases). Trimming took 1 base from V and 9 from J, leaving 10 bases between them. The CDR3 loop spans 13 amino acids. Per germline, CDR1 LGHDT and CDR2 YNNKEL (reference sequence). CDR3 nucleotides: TGTGCCAGCAGCCAAGGGGAGCGAGGTGAGCAGTTCTTC. Protein sequence: CASSQGERGEQFF.

The chain employs TRBV30 and TRBJ1-2, with 8 bases aligning to TRBD1. The V gene end was trimmed by 4 bases and the J gene end by 7 bases; junction bases not matched to a gene: 11. This CDR3 contains 14 residues. Germline loops: CDR1 GTSNPN, CDR2 SVGIG (reference sequence). CDR3 loop: CAWTGGSGGGGYTF. The CDR3 DNA reads TGTGCCTGGACAGGGGGCTCTGGAGGTGGTGGCTACACCTTC. Combining the CDR3 with reference TRBV30 and TRBJ1-2 gives the whole variable domain SQTIHQWPATLVQPVGSPLSLECTVEGTSNPNLYWYRQAAGRGLQLLFYSVGIGQISSEVPQNLSASRPQDRQFILSSKKLLLSDSGFYLCAWTGGSGGGGYTFGSGTRLTVV.

The rearrangement joins TRBV5-6 to TRBJ1-1; D perhaps matches TRBD1 (5 bases). CDR3 size: 12 residues. Germline CDR1 is SGHDT and CDR2 is YYEEEE. V was cut by 2 bases and J by 6 bases, with 8 bases left in between. The CDR3 reads CASSFWGAEAFF. The CDR3 DNA sequence: TGTGCCAGCAGCTTTTGGGGCGCTGAAGCTTTCTTT.

The chain links TRBV6-6 to TRBJ2-1, with TRBD1 as a possible D gene (6 bases). This CDR3 contains 15 residues. The V end lost 9 bases, the J end lost 0 bases, and 15 bases lay between the germline ends. Germline loops: CDR1 MNHNY, CDR2 SVGAGI (reference sequence). CDR3 sequence (DNA): TGTGCCAGTAGTAAACAGGGCAACTCCTACAATGAGCAGTTCTTC. Protein sequence: CASSKQGNSYNEQFF.

V gene TRBV2 combines with J gene TRBJ1-4; the D gene is possibly TRBD1 (5 bases). V shed 0 bases and J shed 8 bases, with 13 bases lying between them. Germline V gene lookup returns CDR1 SNHLY and CDR2 FYNNEI. This CDR3 has 15 amino acids. The chain's CDR3 is CASSEAGGAREKLFF. The CDR3 nucleotides are TGTGCCAGCAGTGAAGCCGGGGGAGCGCGGGAAAAACTGTTTTTT. The variable domain in full, with the rest retrieved from reference TRBV2 and TRBJ1-4, is EPEVTQTPSHQVTQMGQEVILRCVPISNHLYFYWYRQILGQKVEFLVSFYNNEISEKSEIFDDQFSVERPDGSNFTLKIRSTKLEDSAMYFCASSEAGGAREKLFFGSGTQLSVL.

The V gene is TRBV28, the J gene TRBJ1-2, with no clear D. V was pared by 4 bases and J by 5 bases, with 5 bases between. Germline V gene sequence: CDR1 MDHEN, CDR2 SYDVKM. There are 11 residues in the CDR3. The DNA for the CDR3 is TGTGCCAGCAGTTCACATTATGGCTACACCTTC. Its translation is CASSSHYGYTF.